One and the same sample provided the 5 T cell receptor beta chains below, sequenced in a study of shared clonotypes between healthy human individuals. Assay used: immunoSEQ multiplex PCR; TCRdb lists only in-frame clones, some missing. The data contain 2,500,000 or so clones, 80% to 95% of them singletons. The sequenced sample consisted of naive CD4+ T cells from PBMCs. The subset denotes: CD45RA+ positively selected. These receptors came from a young man in good health. Some clones in this sample may be carry-over from other donors' samples.

In its sample, this clone was seen once. The same CDR3 arises from other DNA sequences in this sample as well. The chain is built from TRBV5-1 and TRBJ2-1; D unresolved. The germline V and J ends were trimmed by 0 bases and 0 bases, with 10 bases remaining between them. CDR3 length: 16 amino acids. Germline V lookup: CDR1 SGHRS, CDR2 YFSETQ. CDR3 nucleotides: TGCGCCAGCAGCTTGGGCGGCCCCAGCTCCTACAATGAGCAGTTCTTC. It specifies CASSLGGPSSYNEQFF.

The chain couples TRBV6-1 to TRBJ1-2, with D possibly matching TRBD1 (5 bases). The V and J ends lost 1 base and 11 bases respectively, with 8 bases between them. The CDR3 sequence is 11 residues long. Germline V gene lookup returns CDR1 MNHNS and CDR2 SASEGT. In DNA form, the CDR3 reads TGTGCCAGCAGTGAAGTGACAGCTTACACCTTC. Translated: CASSEVTAYTF.

The V call is TRBV28, the J call TRBJ1-2; D ambiguous. The germline V and J ends were trimmed by 5 bases and 7 bases, with 17 bases remaining between them. CDR1 MDHEN and CDR2 SYDVKM come from the germline V gene. The CDR3 covers 14 residues. CDR3 protein: CASSQVLPTGGYTF. In DNA, the CDR3 is TGTGCCAGCAGTCAGGTACTTCCGACGGGTGGCTACACCTTC.

The rearrangement links TRBV10-3 to TRBJ1-4, with D unclear. Germline CDR1 reads ENHRY; CDR2 reads SYGVKD. V lost 2 bases and J 8 bases, leaving 12 bases between the germline ends. This CDR3 has 14 amino acids. CDR3 residues: CAISEIRPGEKLFF. The DNA for the CDR3 is TGTGCCATCAGTGAGATTCGGCCCGGGGAAAAACTGTTTTTT.

The chain uses TRBV7-7 and TRBJ2-5, with D hard to call. The V gene lost 1 base and the J gene lost 4 bases, with 10 bases spanning the gap. The CDR3 totals 14 residues. Germline-derived CDR1 and CDR2 are SSHAT and FNYEAQ (reference sequence). CDR3 sequence reads: CASSLVTVGETQYF. CDR3 nucleotides: TGTGCCAGCAGCTTAGTGACGGTGGGAGAGACCCAGTACTTC.